The 11 T cell receptor beta chains below were found in one sample sequenced in a study of T cell repertoires in cytomegalovirus infection. One entry per CDR3 protein, called by TCRdb with MiXCR from the reads. The sample shows 740,000 or so distinct CDR3 sequences, less than 40% of them seen only once. The sample comprised PBMCs. The receptors derive from a human donor in good health (CMV status not recorded). Some clones in this sample may be carry-over from other donors' samples.

This chain uses TRBV29-1 with TRBJ1-1; D call uncertain. This CDR3 is built from 12 residues. Per germline, CDR1 SQVTM and CDR2 ANQGSEA. The V and J ends lost 3 bases and 0 bases respectively, with 5 bases between them. Here the CDR3 reads CSVDRVNTEAFF. The CDR3, as DNA: TGCAGCGTTGACCGGGTGAACACTGAAGCTTTCTTT.

The genes are TRBV6-2 or TRBV6-3 and TRBJ2-2; 8 bases map to TRBD1. Germline lookup yields CDR1 MNHEY and CDR2 SVGEGT. The V segment lost 2 bases and the J segment 1 base; nucleotides outside the gene matches: 3. This CDR3 spans 16 amino acids. DNA of the CDR3: TGTGCCAGCAGTTACCCGGACAGGGAGAACACCGGGGAGCTGTTTTTT. Protein sequence: CASSYPDRENTGELFF.

V and J are TRBV30 and TRBJ1-1, with unresolved D. V was clipped by 4 bases and J by 2 bases, with 14 bases between them. In germline, CDR1 is GTSNPN, CDR2 SVGIG (reference sequence). The CDR3 consists of 14 residues. CDR3 in DNA: TGTGCCTGGACCCGCTCCCAACTCAACACTGAAGCTTTCTTT. Encoded protein: CAWTRSQLNTEAFF.

The J gene is TRBJ1-1, the V gene TRBV20-1; D is undetermined. Trimming took off 6 bases at V and 0 bases at J, with 20 bases between the two ends. CDR1 is DFQATT, CDR2 SNEGSKA, per germline (reference sequence). The CDR3 spans 16 residues. CDR3 bases: TGCAGTGCCCACTCCTCCTTTCTAAACTTGAACACTGAAGCTTTCTTT. This sequence encodes CSAHSSFLNLNTEAFF.

The V gene is TRBV7-6, the J gene TRBJ1-1; unclear D gene. Germline loops: CDR1 SGHVS, CDR2 FNYEAQ. V gave up 2 bases and J gave up 5 bases, with 9 bases separating them. The CDR3 is made up of 13 amino acids. CDR3: CASSLFDPTEAFF. CDR3 bases: TGTGCCAGCAGCTTATTCGACCCAACTGAAGCTTTCTTT.

There are a few counts of this clonotype. V and J are TRBV7-2 and TRBJ1-6; the match to TRBD1 covers 11 bases. The germline V gene encodes CDR1 SGHTA and CDR2 FQGNSA. After removal of 6 bases from V and 6 bases from J, the junction contained 10 bases not matched to a gene. The CDR3 has 17 residues. CDR3 DNA sequence: TGTGCCAGCAGTACCCCACCCGGGACAGGGGGTAATTCACCCCTCCACTTT. This sequence encodes CASSTPPGTGGNSPLHF.

This clonotype was found a few times. This sequence joins TRBV5-5 and TRBJ1-5, with TRBD1 identical over 7 bases. CDR1 and CDR2 (germline): SGHKS, YYEKEE (reference sequence). This CDR3 spans 16 amino acids. J was trimmed by 0 bases and V by 4 bases; bases with no gene match: 7. CDR3 loop: CASSTHDRDSNQPQHF. CDR3 nucleotide sequence: TGTGCCAGCAGCACCCACGACAGGGATAGCAATCAGCCCCAGCATTTT.

There are many counts of this clonotype. The V and J genes are TRBV7-2 and TRBJ1-3; 9 bases line up with TRBD1. The germline gives CDR1 SGHTA, CDR2 FQGNSA. V lost 5 bases, J lost 5 bases, and 10 bases stayed unmatched. This CDR3 is built from 16 residues. The CDR3 spells CASSPRPGQGRNTIYF. In DNA, the CDR3 is TGTGCCAGCAGCCCAAGGCCCGGACAGGGGAGAAACACCATATATTTT. Filled out from reference TRBV7-2 and TRBJ1-3, the complete variable domain reads GAGVSQSPSNKVTEKGKDVELRCDPISGHTALYWYRQSLGQGLEFLIYFQGNSAPDKSGLPSDRFSAERTGGSVSTLTIQRTQQEDSAVYLCASSPRPGQGRNTIYFGEGSWLTVV.

The rearrangement links TRBV6-5 to TRBJ1-4; tentative D call: TRBD1 (6 bases). V was trimmed by 5 bases and J by 6 bases, leaving 10 bases between them. The CDR3 sequence is 13 residues long. The V gene's germline CDR1 is MNHEY and CDR2 SVGAGI. CDR3 DNA: TGTGCCAGCAGTCCTAGGACAGATGAAAAACTGTTTTTT. It translates to CASSPRTDEKLFF.

This clonotype was picked up many times. In DNA form, the CDR3 reads TGTGCCAGCAGCTTAGTGGGGGGCGACAGCTATGGCTACACCTTC. Protein sequence: CASSLVGGDSYGYTF. The V and J genes are TRBV7-8 and TRBJ1-2; tentatively, D is TRBD1 (6 bases). The CDR3 spans 15 residues. Germline V gives CDR1 SGHVS, CDR2 FQNEAQ. Trimming pared 1 base from V and 4 bases from J, leaving 13 bases between.

CDR3 residues: CATSDLNSARTDTQYF. DNA for the CDR3: TGTGCCACCAGTGATTTGAACAGCGCCCGCACAGATACGCAGTATTTT. This chain uses TRBV24-1 with TRBJ2-3; D remains unclear. V was trimmed by 0 bases and J by 1 base, leaving 10 bases between them. CDR1 and CDR2 from the germline V gene are KGHDR and SFDVKD. This CDR3 is 16 amino acids long.